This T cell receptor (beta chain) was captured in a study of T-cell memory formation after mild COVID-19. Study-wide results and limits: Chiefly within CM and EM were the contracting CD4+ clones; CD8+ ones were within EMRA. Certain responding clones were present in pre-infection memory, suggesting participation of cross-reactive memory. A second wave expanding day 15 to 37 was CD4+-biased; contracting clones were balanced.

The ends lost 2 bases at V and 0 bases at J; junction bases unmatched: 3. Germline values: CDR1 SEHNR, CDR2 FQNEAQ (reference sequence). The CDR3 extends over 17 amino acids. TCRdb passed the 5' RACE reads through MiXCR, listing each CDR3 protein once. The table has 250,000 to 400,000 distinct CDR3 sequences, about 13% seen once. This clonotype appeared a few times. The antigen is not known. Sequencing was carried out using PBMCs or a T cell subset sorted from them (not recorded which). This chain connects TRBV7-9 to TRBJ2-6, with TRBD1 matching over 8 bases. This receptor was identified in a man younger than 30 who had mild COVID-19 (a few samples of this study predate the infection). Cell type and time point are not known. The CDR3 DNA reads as TGTGCCAGCAGCTTACCAGGACAGGGCTCTGGGGCCAACGTCCTGACTTTC. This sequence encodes CASSLPGQGSGANVLTF.